These 9 T cell receptor beta chains were all obtained from the same sample, sequenced in a study of cytomegalovirus exposure and HLA in healthy donors. PCR involved 60 Vbeta and 13 Jbeta primers. TCRdb's table, derived via immunoSEQ multiplex PCR, lists solely in-frame clones and lacks some. This table holds around 160,000 clones, approximately 78% found once. The sample comprised PBMCs. These receptors came from a man in his forties in good health and CMV-seropositive.

This clone appeared a single time. The chain links TRBV5-1 to TRBJ2-5; tentatively, D is TRBD1 (6 bases). The J call may be incorrect, as the DNA end agrees better with TRBJ2-7. Germline lookup yields CDR1 SGHRS and CDR2 YFSETQ. This CDR3 comprises 12 residues. The CDR3 loop reads CASRQGAYEQYF. DNA for the CDR3: TGCGCCAGCAGACAGGGAGCCTACGAGCAGTACTTC.

The chain couples TRBV28 to TRBJ1-1, with TRBD1 matching 7 bases. Germline values: CDR1 MDHEN, CDR2 SYDVKM. With V trimmed by 5 bases and J by 5 bases, 11 bases remained unmatched. CDR3 length: 15 amino acids. The CDR3 bases are TGTGCCAGCAGTCCCGCCACAGGGGTAGGGACTGAAGCTTTCTTT. Protein sequence: CASSPATGVGTEAFF.

The V gene is TRBV19, the J gene TRBJ1-2; tentatively, D is TRBD1 (6 bases). The V and J ends lost 4 bases and 0 bases respectively, with 15 bases between them. The CDR3 runs to 16 residues. Germline CDR1 is LNHDA and CDR2 is SQIVND (reference sequence). CDR3 DNA: TGTGCCAGTAGTACGGGCCGGGACACAGCTAACTATGGCTACACCTTC. Amino acids: CASSTGRDTANYGYTF.

The CDR3 loop is CASSYAEVAAYEQYF. The DNA for the CDR3 is TGTGCCAGCAGTTACGCTGAGGTAGCGGCCTACGAGCAGTACTTC. The rearrangement joins TRBV6-5 to TRBJ2-7, with D tentatively TRBD2 (6 bases). The germline V gene encodes CDR1 MNHEY and CDR2 SVGAGI. The CDR3 consists of 15 residues. The V end lost 2 bases, the J end lost 2 bases, and 13 bases lay between the germline ends.

This chain joins TRBV6-1 and TRBJ1-1, with TRBD1 matching 10 bases. V shed 4 bases and J 1 base; nucleotides not matched to a gene: 9. The CDR3 is made up of 17 amino acids. Germline CDR1 and CDR2: MNHNS and SASEGT. CDR3 loop: CASSAQGTGVKNTEAFF. DNA of the CDR3: TGTGCCAGCAGTGCCCAAGGGACAGGGGTTAAGAACACTGAAGCTTTCTTT.

This chain connects TRBV28 to TRBJ2-1; 10 positions match TRBD2. CDR1 and CDR2 (germline): MDHEN, SYDVKM. V trimming: 8 bases; J trimming: 6 bases; junction bases outside the gene matches: 10. The CDR3 loop spans 15 amino acids. The CDR3 DNA reads as TGTGCCAGCCAAAAGGAACTAGCGGGAACCAATGAGCAGTTCTTC. Translation gives CASQKELAGTNEQFF.

The chain has TRBV5-1 and TRBJ2-6; 10 bases are shared with TRBD1. CDR3 length equals 17 residues. The V segment lost 7 bases and the J segment 0 bases; nucleotides outside the gene matches: 7. Germline V CDR1 and CDR2: SGHRS, YFSETQ. CDR3 amino acids: CASQPGTGVSGANVLTF. CDR3 sequence (DNA): TGCGCCAGCCAACCAGGGACAGGGGTCTCTGGGGCCAACGTCCTGACTTTC.

This clone was counted a few times. The rearrangement uses TRBV7-3 and TRBJ1-1, with a possible D match to TRBD1 (6 bases). Germline V gene data show CDR1 as SGHTA and CDR2 as FQGTGA. The CDR3 loop spans 13 amino acids. V was shortened by 5 bases and J by 5 bases, with 12 bases between the two germline ends. DNA of the CDR3: TGTGCCAGCAGCGCGACCGGGACAACTGAAGCTTTCTTT. It encodes CASSATGTTEAFF. The full variable domain, completed using reference TRBV7-3 and TRBJ1-1, is GAGVSQTPSNKVTEKGKYVELRCDPISGHTALYWYRQSLGQGPEFLIYFQGTGAADDSGLPNDRFFAVRPEGSVSTLKIQRTERGDSAVYLCASSATGTTEAFFGQGTRLTVV.

The CDR3 reads CASSLTGGTGELFF. Here the CDR3 DNA reads TGTGCCAGCAGCTTAACGGGGGGGACCGGGGAGCTGTTTTTT. V usage is TRBV7-9 and J usage is TRBJ2-2, with 8 nucleotides matching TRBD2. V was pared by 2 bases and J by 5 bases, with 1 base of the junction left unmatched. The CDR3 is made up of 14 amino acids. Germline CDR1 is SEHNR and CDR2 is FQNEAQ (reference sequence).